The TCR beta chain described here comes from a study of graft-versus-host responses after intestinal transplantation. The repertoire was sequenced with immunoSEQ multiplex PCR; TCRdb's copy has only in-frame clones and lacks some. The table lists some 110,000 clones, about nine tenths of them singletons. V lost 1 base, J lost 3 bases, and 11 bases stayed unmatched. CDR1 SEHNR and CDR2 FQNEAQ come from the germline V gene (reference sequence). The CDR3 consists of 17 residues. In the case of this clone: Antigen: not known.

Sequencing used unstimulated CD4+ T cells sorted from spleen or lymph node cells, obtained before intestinal transplant. The chain employs TRBV7-9 and TRBJ2-7, with 8 bases matching TRBD2. The sequence derives from a human donor who received an intestinal transplant. The CDR3 region is CASSLDERGLLFYEQYF. Here the CDR3 DNA reads TGTGCCAGCAGCTTAGATGAGCGGGGGCTCCTGTTCTACGAGCAGTACTTC.